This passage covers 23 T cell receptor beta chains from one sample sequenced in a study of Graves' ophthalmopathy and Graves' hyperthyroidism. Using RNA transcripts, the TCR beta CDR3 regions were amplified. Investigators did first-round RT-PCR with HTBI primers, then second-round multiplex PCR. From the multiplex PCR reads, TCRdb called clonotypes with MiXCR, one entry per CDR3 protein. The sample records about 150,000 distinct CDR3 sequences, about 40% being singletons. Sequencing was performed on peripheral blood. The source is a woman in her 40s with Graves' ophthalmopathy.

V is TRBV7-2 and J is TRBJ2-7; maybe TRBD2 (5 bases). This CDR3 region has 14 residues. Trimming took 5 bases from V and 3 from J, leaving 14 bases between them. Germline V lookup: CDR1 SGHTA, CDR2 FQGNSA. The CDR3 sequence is CASSTPGSDYEQYF. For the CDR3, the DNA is TGTGCCAGCAGCACCCCGGGGTCCGACTACGAGCAGTACTTC.

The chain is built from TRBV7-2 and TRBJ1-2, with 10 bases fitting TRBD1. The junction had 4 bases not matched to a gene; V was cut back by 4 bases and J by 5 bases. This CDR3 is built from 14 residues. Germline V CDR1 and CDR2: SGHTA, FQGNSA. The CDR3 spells CASSYRDRGYGYTF. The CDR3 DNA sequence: TGTGCCAGCAGCTACCGGGACAGGGGTTATGGCTACACCTTC.

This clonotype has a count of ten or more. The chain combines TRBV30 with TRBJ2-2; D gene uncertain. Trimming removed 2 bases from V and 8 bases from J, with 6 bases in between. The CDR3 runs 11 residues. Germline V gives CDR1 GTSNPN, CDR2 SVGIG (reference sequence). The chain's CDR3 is CAWSFSGELFF. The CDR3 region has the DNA TGTGCCTGGAGTTTTTCAGGGGAGCTGTTTTTT.

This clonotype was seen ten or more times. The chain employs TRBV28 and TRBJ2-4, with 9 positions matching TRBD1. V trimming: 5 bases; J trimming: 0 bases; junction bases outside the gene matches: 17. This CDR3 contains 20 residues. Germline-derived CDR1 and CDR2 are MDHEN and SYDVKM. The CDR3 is CASSHLGDRDSLIAKNIQYF. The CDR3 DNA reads TGTGCCAGCAGTCATCTGGGGGACAGGGACAGTCTCATAGCCAAAAACATTCAGTACTTC.

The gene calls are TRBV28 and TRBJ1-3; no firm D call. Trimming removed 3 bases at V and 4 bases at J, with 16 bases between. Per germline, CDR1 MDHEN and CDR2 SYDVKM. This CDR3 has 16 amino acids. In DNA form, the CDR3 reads TGTGCCAGCAGTTTCACCGACCTCTCCTGGGGAAACACCATATATTTT. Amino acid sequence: CASSFTDLSWGNTIYF.

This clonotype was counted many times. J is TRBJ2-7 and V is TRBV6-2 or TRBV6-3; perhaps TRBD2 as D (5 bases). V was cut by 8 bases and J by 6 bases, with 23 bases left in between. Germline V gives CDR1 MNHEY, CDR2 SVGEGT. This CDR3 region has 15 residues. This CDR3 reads CASANPLGGVVEQYF. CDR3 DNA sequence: TGTGCCAGCGCCAACCCCCTAGGAGGTGTCGTCGAGCAGTACTTC.

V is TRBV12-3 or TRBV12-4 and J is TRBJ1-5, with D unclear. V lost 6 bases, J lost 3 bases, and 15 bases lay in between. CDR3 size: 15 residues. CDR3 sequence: CASRPMSAPNQPQHF. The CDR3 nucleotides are TGTGCCAGCAGGCCGATGAGCGCCCCCAATCAGCCCCAGCATTTT.

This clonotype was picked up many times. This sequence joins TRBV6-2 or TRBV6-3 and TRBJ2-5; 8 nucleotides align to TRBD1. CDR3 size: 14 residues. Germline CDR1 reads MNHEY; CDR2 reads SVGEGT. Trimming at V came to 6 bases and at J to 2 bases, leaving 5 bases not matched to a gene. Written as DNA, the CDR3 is TGTGCCAGCAGCGATGGGACAGGACAAGAGACCCAGTACTTC. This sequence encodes CASSDGTGQETQYF.

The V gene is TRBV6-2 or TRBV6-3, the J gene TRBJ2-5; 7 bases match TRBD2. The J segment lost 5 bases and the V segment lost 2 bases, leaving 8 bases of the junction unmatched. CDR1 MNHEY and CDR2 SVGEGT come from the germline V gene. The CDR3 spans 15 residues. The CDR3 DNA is TGTGCCAGCAGTTACGCCGTGGGCGGGAGTGAGACCCAGTACTTC. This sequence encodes CASSYAVGGSETQYF.

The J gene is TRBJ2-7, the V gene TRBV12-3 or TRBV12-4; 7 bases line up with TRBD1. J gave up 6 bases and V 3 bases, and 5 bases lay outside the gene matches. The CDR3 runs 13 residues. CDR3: CASSFFDRVEQYF. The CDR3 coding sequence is TGTGCCAGCAGTTTCTTTGACAGGGTCGAGCAGTACTTC.

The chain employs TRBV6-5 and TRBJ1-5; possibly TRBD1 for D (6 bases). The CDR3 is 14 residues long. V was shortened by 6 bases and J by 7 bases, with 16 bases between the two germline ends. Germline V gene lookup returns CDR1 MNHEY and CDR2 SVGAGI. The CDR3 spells CASSYNRVEQPQHF. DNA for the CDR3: TGTGCCAGCAGCTATAACAGGGTAGAGCAGCCCCAGCATTTT.

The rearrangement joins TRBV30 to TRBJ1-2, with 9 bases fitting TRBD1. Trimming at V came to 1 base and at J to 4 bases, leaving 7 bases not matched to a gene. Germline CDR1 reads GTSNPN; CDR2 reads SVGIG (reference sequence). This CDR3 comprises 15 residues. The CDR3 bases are TGTGCCTGGAGTGCCCAGGACAGGGGCATCTATGGCTACACCTTC. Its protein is CAWSAQDRGIYGYTF.

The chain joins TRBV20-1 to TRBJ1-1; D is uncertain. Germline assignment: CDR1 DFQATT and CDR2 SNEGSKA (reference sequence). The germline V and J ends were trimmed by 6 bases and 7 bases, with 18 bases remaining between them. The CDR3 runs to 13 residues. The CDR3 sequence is CSAPIGRSGEAFF. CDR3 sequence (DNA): TGCAGTGCGCCGATTGGAAGGTCAGGTGAAGCTTTCTTT.

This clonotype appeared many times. CDR3 residues: CASSTADRGSPQPQHF. The DNA for the CDR3 is TGTGCCAGCAGCACTGCTGACAGGGGGAGTCCTCAGCCCCAGCATTTT. This sequence joins TRBV27 and TRBJ1-5; 9 bases fit TRBD1. The length of the CDR3 is 16 residues. Germline V gives CDR1 MNHEY, CDR2 SMNVEV (reference sequence). The ends lost 6 bases at V and 6 bases at J; junction bases unmatched: 12.

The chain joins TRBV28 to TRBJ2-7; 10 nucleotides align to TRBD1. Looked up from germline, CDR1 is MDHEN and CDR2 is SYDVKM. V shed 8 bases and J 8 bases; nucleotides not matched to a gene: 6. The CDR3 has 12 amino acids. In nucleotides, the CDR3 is TGTGCCAGCCGGGGGACAGGGGATCAGCAGTACTTC. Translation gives CASRGTGDQQYF.

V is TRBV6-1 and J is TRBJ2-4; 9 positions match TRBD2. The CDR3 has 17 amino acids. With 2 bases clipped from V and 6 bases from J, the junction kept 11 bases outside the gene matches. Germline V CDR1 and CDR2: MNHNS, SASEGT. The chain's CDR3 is CASSELTGTSKGNIQYF. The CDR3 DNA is TGTGCCAGCAGTGAACTGACGGGGACTAGCAAGGGAAACATTCAGTACTTC.

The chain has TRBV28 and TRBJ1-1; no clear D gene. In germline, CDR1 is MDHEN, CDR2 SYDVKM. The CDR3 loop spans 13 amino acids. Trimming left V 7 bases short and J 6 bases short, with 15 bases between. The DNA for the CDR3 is TGTGCCAGCATGTATTCGAAGGTTCCTGAAGCTTTCTTT. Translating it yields CASMYSKVPEAFF.

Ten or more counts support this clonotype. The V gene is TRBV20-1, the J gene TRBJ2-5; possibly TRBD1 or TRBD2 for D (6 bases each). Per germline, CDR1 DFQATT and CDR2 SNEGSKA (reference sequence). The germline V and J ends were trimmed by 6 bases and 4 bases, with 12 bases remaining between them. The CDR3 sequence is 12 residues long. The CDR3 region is CSARGLGETQYF. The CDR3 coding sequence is TGCAGTGCCCGGGGGCTGGGAGAGACCCAGTACTTC.

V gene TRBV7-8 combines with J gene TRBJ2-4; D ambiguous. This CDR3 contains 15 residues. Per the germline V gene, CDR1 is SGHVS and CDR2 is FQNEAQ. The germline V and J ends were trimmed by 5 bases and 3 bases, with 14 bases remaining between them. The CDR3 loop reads CASSPHSLVKNIQYF. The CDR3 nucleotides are TGTGCCAGCAGCCCCCATAGCCTTGTCAAAAACATTCAGTACTTC.

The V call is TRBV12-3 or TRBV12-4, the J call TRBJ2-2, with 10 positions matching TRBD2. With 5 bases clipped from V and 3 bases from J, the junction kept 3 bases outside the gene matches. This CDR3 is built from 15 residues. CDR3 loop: CASSPSGSYTGELFF. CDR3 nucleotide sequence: TGTGCCAGCAGTCCTAGCGGGAGCTACACCGGGGAGCTGTTTTTT.

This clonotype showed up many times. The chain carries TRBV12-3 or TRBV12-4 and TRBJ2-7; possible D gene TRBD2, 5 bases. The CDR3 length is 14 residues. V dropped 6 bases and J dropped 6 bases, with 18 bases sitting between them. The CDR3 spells CASSQLGLESEQYF. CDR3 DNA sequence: TGTGCCAGCAGCCAACTAGGATTAGAGAGCGAGCAGTACTTC.

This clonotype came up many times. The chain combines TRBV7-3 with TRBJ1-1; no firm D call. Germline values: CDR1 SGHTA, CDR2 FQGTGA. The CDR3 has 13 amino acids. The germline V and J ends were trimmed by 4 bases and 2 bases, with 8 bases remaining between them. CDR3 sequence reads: CASSSGINTEAFF. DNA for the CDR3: TGTGCCAGCAGCTCCGGGATAAACACTGAAGCTTTCTTT.

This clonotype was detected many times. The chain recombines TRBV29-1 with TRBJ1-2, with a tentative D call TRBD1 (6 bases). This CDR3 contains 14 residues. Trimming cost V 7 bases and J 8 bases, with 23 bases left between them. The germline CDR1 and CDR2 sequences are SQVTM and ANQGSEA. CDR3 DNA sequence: TGCAGCGCTCGCGACACCGGGGGCGCCGGAGGCTACACCTTC. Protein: CSARDTGGAGGYTF.